This entry describes one T cell receptor (beta chain). Its cognate antigen is unknown. This sample was included in a study of CD8+ T cells in alopecia areata. CDR1 MNHEY and CDR2 SMNVEV come from the germline V gene (reference sequence). The CDR3 totals 15 residues. The V and J ends lost 2 bases and 2 bases respectively, with 13 bases between them. Extraction and reverse transcription of RNA yielded cDNA as the sequencing template. Here immunoSEQ multiplex PCR was the method, and the copy in TCRdb shows in-frame clones only, minus some. The profile shows 70,000 to 95,000 clones, roughly half of them singletons. Notes on the study in general: Scalp specimens additionally yield sequences from normal skin's resident alphabeta T cells.

V gene TRBV27 combines with J gene TRBJ2-7; D is possibly TRBD2 (5 bases). This receptor was taken from a human donor with alopecia areata. The sequencing input was NKG2D-high CD8+ T cells sorted from blood. The CDR3 protein is CASSLRFPSPYEQYF. CDR3 sequence (DNA): TGTGCCAGCAGTTTAAGGTTCCCTAGCCCCTACGAGCAGTACTTC.